This is a list of T cell receptor beta chains from one sample in a study of cytomegalovirus exposure and HLA in healthy donors. The table came from immunoSEQ multiplex PCR; TCRdb's copy has only in-frame clones and leaves some out. The sample includes roughly 190,000 clones, 77% of them seen just once. Specimen: PBMCs. These receptor sequences come from a woman aged 25 to 39 in good health and CMV-seropositive. Both conserved end residues are trimmed from each CDR3. Where a row states a size, it is once, few, many or the class of an expanded clone; other rows omit it.

>TRBV6-6|once|TRBJ2-7
ASSYERGYEQY
>TRBV21-1|-|TRBJ2-7
ASNPPGPQY
>TRBV15|-|TRBJ2-3
ATSRDRGLDTQY
>TRBV30|-|TRBJ1-3
AWSVTYSGNTIY
>TRBV5-4|once|TRBJ2-5
ASSLRGGETQY
>TRBV4-3|-|TRBJ1-2
ASAPRLTGDYGYT
>TRBV4-3|many|TRBJ1-4
ASSRGTGVNEKLF
>TRBV6-1|-|TRBJ1-1
ASSDYRERGRNTEAF
>TRBV5-6|-|TRBJ2-5
ASSLRGTGGGETQY
>TRBV7-2|-|TRBJ1-1
ASSRLIKRAF
>TRBV6-4|few|TRBJ1-2
ASSDEAGTSWGYT
>TRBV28|-|TRBJ1-3
ASSPGQLGNTIY
>TRBV6-6|-|TRBJ2-7
ASRTPPAYEQY
>TRBV28|-|TRBJ2-7
ASRGQGEQY
>TRBV2|few|TRBJ2-7
ASSDKDRGYEQY
>TRBV28|-|TRBJ1-5
ASSLSRWGQGANQPQH
>TRBV5-4|-|TRBJ1-2
ASSFAGQDKLRGYT
>TRBV6-1|few|TRBJ1-6
ASGRGEGGNSPLH
>TRBV7-9|-|TRBJ1-1
ASSRGFEAF
>TRBV11-3|once|TRBJ2-1
ASSLGLSAGGLNEQF
>TRBV5-1|-|TRBJ1-2
ASSPDRGYGYT
>TRBV10-3|-|TRBJ1-1
AIRGQGEKAF
>TRBV5-8|-|TRBJ2-2
ASNYQLGTGESRELF
>TRBV7-2|-|TRBJ2-1
ASSSSFGRDNEQF
>TRBV11-2|once|TRBJ2-7
ASSLDALVANSYEQY
>TRBV9|few|TRBJ2-3
ASSDRTGWRTDTQY
>TRBV4-3|-|TRBJ2-1
ASSPGLAFSYNEQF
>TRBV2|-|TRBJ2-5
ASSPQIAGGETQY
>TRBV5-1|-|TRBJ2-7
ASSPGGFYEQY
>TRBV5-1|-|TRBJ2-1
ASSLSGNNEQF
>TRBV5-1|-|TRBJ1-4
ASSSLGTGDEKLF
>TRBV28|-|TRBJ1-4
ASSLIAVEKLF
>TRBV2|-|TRBJ2-2
ASSDTSGRLHTGELF
>TRBV4-1|few|TRBJ2-7
ASSSLQGAGYEQY
>TRBV5-1|-|TRBJ1-1
ASSLDRVNTEAF
>TRBV5-1|-|TRBJ2-1
ASSRGRGGDNEQF
>TRBV28|-|TRBJ2-2
ASNPGQGAPRGTGELF
>TRBV29-1|-|TRBJ1-1
SVGDTEAF
>TRBV7-2|-|TRBJ1-5
ASSPRDMSYQPQH
>TRBV5-1|-|TRBJ2-3
ASSLAQQADTQY
>TRBV7-8|once|TRBJ2-4
ASSITSGGRNIQY
>TRBV11-2|-|TRBJ2-5
ASSLTVSQETQY
>TRBV19|-|TRBJ1-4
ASSPVRDSVEKLF
>TRBV9|-|TRBJ2-7
ASSLQTGPEQY
>TRBV11-1|-|TRBJ2-4
ASSPDSGMNIQY
>TRBV28|-|TRBJ1-4
ASSLSRGGTNEKLF
>TRBV7-7|-|TRBJ2-1
ASSFSQGMVDEQF
>TRBV6-5|-|TRBJ1-1
ASSYSGQGNTEAF
>TRBV28|-|TRBJ1-4
ASSLQGQGPS
>TRBV11-2|-|TRBJ2-7
ASSLDRSSHEQY
>TRBV7-2|-|TRBJ2-4
ASSYRGQNIQY